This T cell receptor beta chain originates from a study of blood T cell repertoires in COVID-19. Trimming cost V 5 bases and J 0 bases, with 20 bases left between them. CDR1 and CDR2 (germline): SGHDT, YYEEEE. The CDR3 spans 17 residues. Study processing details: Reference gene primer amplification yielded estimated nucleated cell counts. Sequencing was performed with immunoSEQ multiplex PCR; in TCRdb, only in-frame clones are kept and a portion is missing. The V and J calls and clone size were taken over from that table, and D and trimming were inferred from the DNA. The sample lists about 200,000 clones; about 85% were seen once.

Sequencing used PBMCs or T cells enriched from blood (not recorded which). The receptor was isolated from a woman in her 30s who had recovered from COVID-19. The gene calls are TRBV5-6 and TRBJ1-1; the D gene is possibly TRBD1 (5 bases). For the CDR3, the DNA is TGTGCCAGCAGTCTCCTGTCAGGGCGCGGCATGAACACTGAAGCTTTCTTT. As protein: CASSLLSGRGMNTEAFF. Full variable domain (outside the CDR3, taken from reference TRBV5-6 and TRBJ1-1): DAGVTQSPTHLIKTRGQQVTLRCSPKSGHDTVSWYQQALGQGPQFIFQYYEEEERQRGNFPDRFSGHQFPNYSSELNVNALLLGDSALYLCASSLLSGRGMNTEAFFGQGTRLTVV.